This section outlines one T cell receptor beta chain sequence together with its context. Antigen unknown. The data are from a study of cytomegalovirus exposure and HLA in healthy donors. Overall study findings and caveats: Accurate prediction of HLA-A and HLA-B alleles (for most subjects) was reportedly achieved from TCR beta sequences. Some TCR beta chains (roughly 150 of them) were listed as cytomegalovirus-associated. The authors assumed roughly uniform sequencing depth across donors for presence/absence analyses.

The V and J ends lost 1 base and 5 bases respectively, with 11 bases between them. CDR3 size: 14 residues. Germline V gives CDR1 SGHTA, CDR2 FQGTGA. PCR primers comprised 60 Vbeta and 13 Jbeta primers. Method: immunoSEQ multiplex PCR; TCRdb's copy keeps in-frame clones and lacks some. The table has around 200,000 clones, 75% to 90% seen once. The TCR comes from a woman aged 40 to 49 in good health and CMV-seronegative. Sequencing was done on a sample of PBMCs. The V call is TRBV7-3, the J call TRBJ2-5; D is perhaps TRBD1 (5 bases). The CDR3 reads CASSLIAGLETQYF. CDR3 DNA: TGTGCCAGCAGCTTAATTGCAGGGTTGGAGACCCAGTACTTC.